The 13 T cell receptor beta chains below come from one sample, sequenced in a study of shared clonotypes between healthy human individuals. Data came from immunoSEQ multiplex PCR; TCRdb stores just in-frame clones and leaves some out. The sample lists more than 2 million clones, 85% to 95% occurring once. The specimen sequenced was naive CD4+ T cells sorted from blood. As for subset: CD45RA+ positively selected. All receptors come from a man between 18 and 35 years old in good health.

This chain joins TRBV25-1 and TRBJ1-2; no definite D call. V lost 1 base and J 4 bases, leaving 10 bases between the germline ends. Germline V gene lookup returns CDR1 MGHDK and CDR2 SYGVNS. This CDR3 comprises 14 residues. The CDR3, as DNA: TGTGCCAGCAGTGAATGGGCAGCCTTCTATGGCTACACCTTC. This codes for CASSEWAAFYGYTF.

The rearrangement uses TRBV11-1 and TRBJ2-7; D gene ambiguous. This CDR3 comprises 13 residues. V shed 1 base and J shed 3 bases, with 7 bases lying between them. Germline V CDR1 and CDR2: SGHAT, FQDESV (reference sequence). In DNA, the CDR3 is TGTGCCAGCAGCTTAGGAGAAATCTACGAGCAGTACTTC. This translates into CASSLGEIYEQYF.

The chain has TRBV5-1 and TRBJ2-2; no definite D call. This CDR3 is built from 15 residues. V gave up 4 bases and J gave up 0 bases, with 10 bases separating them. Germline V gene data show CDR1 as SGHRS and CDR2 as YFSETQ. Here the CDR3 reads CASSLDGSNTGELFF. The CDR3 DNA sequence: TGCGCCAGCAGCCTGGACGGATCGAACACCGGGGAGCTGTTTTTT.

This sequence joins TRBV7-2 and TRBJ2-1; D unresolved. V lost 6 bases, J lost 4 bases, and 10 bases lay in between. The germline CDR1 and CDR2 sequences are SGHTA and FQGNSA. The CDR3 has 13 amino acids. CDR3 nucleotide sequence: TGTGCCAGCAGGCTAGGCCATTACAATGAGCAGTTCTTC. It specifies CASRLGHYNEQFF. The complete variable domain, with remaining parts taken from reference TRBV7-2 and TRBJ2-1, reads GAGVSQSPSNKVTEKGKDVELRCDPISGHTALYWYRQSLGQGLEFLIYFQGNSAPDKSGLPSDRFSAERTGGSVSTLTIQRTQQEDSAVYLCASRLGHYNEQFFGPGTRLTVL.

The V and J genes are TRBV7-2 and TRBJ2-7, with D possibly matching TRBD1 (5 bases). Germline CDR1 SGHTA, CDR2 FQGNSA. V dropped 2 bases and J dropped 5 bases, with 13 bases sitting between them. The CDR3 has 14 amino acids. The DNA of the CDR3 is TGTGCCAGCAGCTTACCGCAGGGTTGGCACGAGCAGTACTTC. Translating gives CASSLPQGWHEQYF.

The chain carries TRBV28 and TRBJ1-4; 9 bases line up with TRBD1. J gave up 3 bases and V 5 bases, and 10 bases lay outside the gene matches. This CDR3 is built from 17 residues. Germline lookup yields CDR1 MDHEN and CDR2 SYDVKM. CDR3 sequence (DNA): TGTGCCAGCAGTCCGCCGGGACAGGGTGTGTCTAATGAAAAACTGTTTTTT. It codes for CASSPPGQGVSNEKLFF. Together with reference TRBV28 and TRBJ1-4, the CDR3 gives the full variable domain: DVKVTQSSRYLVKRTGEKVFLECVQDMDHENMFWYRQDPGLGLRLIYFSYDVKMKEKGDIPEGYSVSREKKERFSLILESASTNQTSMYLCASSPPGQGVSNEKLFFGSGTQLSVL.

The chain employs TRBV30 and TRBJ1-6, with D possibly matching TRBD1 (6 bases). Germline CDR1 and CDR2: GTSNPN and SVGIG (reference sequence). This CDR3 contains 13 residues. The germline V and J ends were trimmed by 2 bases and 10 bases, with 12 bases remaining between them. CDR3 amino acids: CAWSTGSWSPLHF. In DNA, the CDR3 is TGTGCCTGGAGTACAGGGTCTTGGTCACCCCTCCACTTT. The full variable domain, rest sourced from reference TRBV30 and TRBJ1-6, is SQTIHQWPATLVQPVGSPLSLECTVEGTSNPNLYWYRQAAGRGLQLLFYSVGIGQISSEVPQNLSASRPQDRQFILSSKKLLLSDSGFYLCAWSTGSWSPLHFGNGTRLTVT.

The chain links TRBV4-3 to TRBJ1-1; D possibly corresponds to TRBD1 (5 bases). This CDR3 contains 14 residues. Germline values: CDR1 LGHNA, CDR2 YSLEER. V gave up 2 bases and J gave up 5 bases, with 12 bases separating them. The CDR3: CASSQYGGDTEAFF. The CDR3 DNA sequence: TGCGCCAGCAGCCAATATGGGGGGGATACTGAAGCTTTCTTT.

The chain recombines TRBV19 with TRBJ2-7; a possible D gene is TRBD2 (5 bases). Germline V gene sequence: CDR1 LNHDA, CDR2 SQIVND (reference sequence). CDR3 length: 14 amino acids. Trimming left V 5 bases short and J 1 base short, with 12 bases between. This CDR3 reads CASSLRVGSYEQYF. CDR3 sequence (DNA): TGTGCCAGTAGTTTGAGGGTAGGATCCTACGAGCAGTACTTC.

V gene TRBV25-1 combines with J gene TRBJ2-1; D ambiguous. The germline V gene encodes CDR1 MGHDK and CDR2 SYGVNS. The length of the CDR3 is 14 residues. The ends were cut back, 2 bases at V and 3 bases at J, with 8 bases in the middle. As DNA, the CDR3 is TGTGCCAGCAGTGAAAACGGGTTCTACAATGAGCAGTTCTTC. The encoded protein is CASSENGFYNEQFF.

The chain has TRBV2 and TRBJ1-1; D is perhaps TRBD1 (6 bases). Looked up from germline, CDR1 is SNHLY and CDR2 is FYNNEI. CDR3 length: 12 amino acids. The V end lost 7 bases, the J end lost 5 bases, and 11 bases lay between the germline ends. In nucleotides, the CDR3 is TGTGCCAGCAAGGGGGAATATACTGAAGCTTTCTTT. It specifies CASKGEYTEAFF.

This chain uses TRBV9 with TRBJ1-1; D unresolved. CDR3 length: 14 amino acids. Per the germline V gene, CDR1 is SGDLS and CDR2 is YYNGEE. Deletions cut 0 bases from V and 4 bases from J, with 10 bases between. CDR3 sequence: CASSVGGDTTEAFF. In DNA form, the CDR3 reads TGTGCCAGCAGCGTAGGGGGAGATACCACTGAAGCTTTCTTT.

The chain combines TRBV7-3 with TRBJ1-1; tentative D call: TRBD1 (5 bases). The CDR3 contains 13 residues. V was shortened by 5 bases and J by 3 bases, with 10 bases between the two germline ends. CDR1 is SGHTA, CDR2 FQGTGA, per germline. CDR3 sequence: CASSGGTDTEAFF. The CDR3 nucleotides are TGTGCCAGCAGCGGGGGGACGGACACTGAAGCTTTCTTT.